This T cell receptor beta chain was observed in a study of T cells in Graves' hyperthyroidism and ophthalmopathy. No ophthalmopathy progression within 18 months constituted stable Graves' hyperthyroidism. The CDR3 is made up of 15 amino acids. J gave up 6 bases and V 6 bases, and 7 bases lay outside the gene matches. Germline CDR1 MGHDK, CDR2 SYGVNS. Details on this clonotype: A much larger clone differs by one base, so this may be a read error.

Using RNA transcripts as the source, TCR beta CDR3 regions were amplified. The HTBI primer set served for first-round RT-PCR of the TCR CDR3. TCRdb recomputed calls from the multiplex PCR reads with MiXCR, one row per CDR3 protein. The sample lists hundreds of thousands of distinct CDR3 sequences, around 42% occurring once. The sequenced material came from peripheral blood or thyroid tissue (not recorded which). The V gene is TRBV25-1, the J gene TRBJ1-5; 11 bases are a match to TRBD1. This clonotype was obtained from a woman aged 18-29 years with Graves' hyperthyroidism. The CDR3 sequence: CASSEGTGGRQPQHF. CDR3 coding DNA: TGTGCCAGCAGCGAGGGGACAGGGGGACGTCAGCCCCAGCATTTT.